This record covers a single TCR beta chain. This entry comes from a study of blood T cell repertoires in COVID-19. Overall study: COVID-19 samples from acute and convalescent phases originated in the United States, Italy and Spain. PBMCs, B-cell-depleted T cells, or T cells provided the cDNA or gDNA that made up the material.

Original data processing: Reference gene primer amplification gave nucleated cell count estimates. Clones were read by immunoSEQ multiplex PCR, and TCRdb kept only the in-frame ones, dropping some. The V and J calls and the clone size are those of that table, but D and trimming were determined from the DNA. Found here are about 82,000 clones, approximately 81% of them singletons; the top ten hold about 45%. Germline V gives CDR1 SNHLY, CDR2 FYNNEI. After removal of 6 bases from V and 12 bases from J, the junction contained 9 bases not matched to a gene. This CDR3 contains 12 residues. The TCR originated in a man older than 75 with acute or convalescent COVID-19. The sequenced sample consisted of peripheral blood. V is TRBV2 and J is TRBJ2-7, with 9 bases lining up with TRBD1. CDR3 coding DNA: TGTGCCAGCAGGAAGGGGACAGGGAGTATGTACTTC. It encodes CASRKGTGSMYF.